Given below is one T cell receptor beta chain in context. This specimen belongs to a study of regulatory T cells in long-lasting Graves disease. Libraries of TCR beta came from iRepertoire HTBI primers plus Arm-PCR of CDR3 regions. TCRdb called the multiplex PCR reads again in MiXCR, with one record for every CDR3 protein. The repertoire has around 450,000 distinct CDR3 sequences, approximately 21% of them found once; the top ten carry approximately 6.4%. Time point meaning: persistent/refractory GD, antithyroid drugs over 5 years with positive TRAb. The TCR library was prepared using RNA isolated from PBMCs. With 1 base removed from V and 0 bases from J, the gap between germline ends came to 13 bases. CDR1 is SGHKS, CDR2 YYEKEE, per germline (reference sequence). The CDR3 extends over 16 amino acids.

Sequences were derived from peripheral blood mononuclear cells (PBMCs), sampled when the disease was refractory, from a patient treated with antithyroid drugs. The TCR was taken from a female donor with Graves disease. The chain carries TRBV5-5 and TRBJ1-1, with D tentatively TRBD1 (5 bases). This chain's CDR3 is CASSLQGEGMNTEAFF. CDR3 coding DNA: TGTGCCAGCAGCTTGCAAGGGGAGGGGATGAACACTGAAGCTTTCTTT. Supplemented by reference TRBV5-5 and TRBJ1-1, the full variable domain reads DAGVTQSPTHLIKTRGQQVTLRCSPISGHKSVSWYQQVLGQGPQFIFQYYEKEERGRGNFPDRFSARQFPNYSSELNVNALLLGDSALYLCASSLQGEGMNTEAFFGQGTRLTVV.